The 29 T cell receptor beta chains presented below share a single source sample, sequenced in a study of cytomegalovirus exposure and HLA in healthy donors (dated by TCRdb to about 2017). The method was the immunoSEQ multiplex PCR assay. Imported from immuneACCESS, the table was reduced by TCRdb to in-frame sequences with V and J called. These copies leave out some clones; in studies compared against another copy, an unresolved V gene accounts for under half, and the cause of the remainder is not known. This sample lists 100,000 to 150,000 clones; roughly 83% were detected once. Of the sample, around 5% is held by the ten largest clones. Material for sequencing was PBMCs. These receptors originate from a man aged 18 to 29 in good health and CMV-seronegative.

The chain employs TRBV19 and TRBJ1-1; TRBD1 matches at 9 bases. CDR1 is LNHDA and CDR2 is SQIVND in the germline V gene (reference sequence). The CDR3 spans 15 residues. Trimming removed 5 bases from V and 0 bases from J; junction bases left unmatched: 4. The CDR3 here is CASSPRTGVNTEAFF. In DNA form, the CDR3 reads TGTGCCAGTAGTCCCCGGACAGGGGTGAACACTGAAGCTTTCTTT.

The genes are TRBV7-9 and TRBJ1-2; no reliable D call. The CDR3 spans 14 residues. Germline-derived CDR1 and CDR2 are SEHNR and FQNEAQ (reference sequence). The germline V and J ends were trimmed by 5 bases and 0 bases, with 10 bases remaining between them. In DNA, the CDR3 is TGTGCCAGCAGCCACAACGATCCTAACTATGGCTACACCTTC. This gives the protein CASSHNDPNYGYTF.

This clone is a singleton in its sample. This chain connects TRBV27 to TRBJ2-7; 9 bases are a match to TRBD2. Germline V gives CDR1 MNHEY, CDR2 SMNVEV (reference sequence). The CDR3 spans 15 residues. Trimming cost V 6 bases and J 2 bases; bases outside gene matches: 8. The CDR3 spells CASSQGLALTYEQYF. The CDR3 nucleotides read TGTGCCAGCAGCCAGGGACTAGCTCTGACCTACGAGCAGTACTTC.

The chain combines TRBV6-5 with TRBJ2-1, with 9 bases that match TRBD1. Germline loops: CDR1 MNHEY, CDR2 SVGAGI. The CDR3 has 15 amino acids. Germline trimming cut 2 bases from V and 7 bases from J; bases unmatched to any gene: 6. CDR3 protein: CASSYGTGSSNEQFF. The DNA of the CDR3 is TGTGCCAGCAGTTACGGGACAGGGTCTTCGAATGAGCAGTTCTTC.

With regard to this clone: The junction departs from germline at one end; a sequencing error may be responsible. The chain employs TRBV7-7 and TRBJ2-1; 8 nucleotides align to TRBD1. The CDR3 contains 15 residues. CDR1 SSHAT and CDR2 FNYEAQ come from the germline V gene (reference sequence). This CDR3 is CASSSGQGTHNEQFF. In DNA form, the CDR3 reads TGTGCTAGCAGCTCCGGACAGGGTACCCACAATGAGCAGTTCTTC.

This clone occurred a few times. The genes are TRBV30 and TRBJ1-1; unclear D gene. Germline V gene data show CDR1 as GTSNPN and CDR2 as SVGIG (reference sequence). V was pared by 0 bases and J by 0 bases, with 2 bases between. This CDR3 contains 12 residues. DNA for the CDR3: TGTGCCTGGAGTGTCATGAACACTGAAGCTTTCTTT. It encodes CAWSVMNTEAFF. The entire variable domain, with the rest obtained from reference TRBV30 and TRBJ1-1, is as follows: SQTIHQWPATLVQPVGSPLSLECTVEGTSNPNLYWYRQAAGRGLQLLFYSVGIGQISSEVPQNLSASRPQDRQFILSSKKLLLSDSGFYLCAWSVMNTEAFFGQGTRLTVV.

The J gene is TRBJ1-1, the V gene TRBV6-1; D not certain. Germline CDR1 MNHNS, CDR2 SASEGT. Deletions cut 3 bases from V and 0 bases from J, with 14 bases between. This CDR3 has 16 residues. The CDR3 DNA reads as TGTGCCAGCAGTGACCTTTCGGAGGGCATGAACACTGAAGCTTTCTTT. Protein: CASSDLSEGMNTEAFF.

This clone was recorded only once. This chain uses TRBV5-6 with TRBJ2-2; D perhaps matches TRBD1 (6 bases). The germline V gene has CDR1 SGHDT and CDR2 YYEEEE. V was trimmed by 4 bases and J by 0 bases, leaving 19 bases between them. CDR3 length equals 18 residues. CDR3 nucleotides: TGTGCCAGCAGCCCCTCCCGCTCGGGGACACCGAACACCGGGGAGCTGTTTTTT. Translated, it gives CASSPSRSGTPNTGELFF.

V gene TRBV9 combines with J gene TRBJ1-2, with D possibly TRBD1 on 5 matching bases. Deletions cut 6 bases from V and 2 bases from J, with 20 bases between. The CDR3 is made up of 16 amino acids. Germline lookup yields CDR1 SGDLS and CDR2 YYNGEE. CDR3 sequence (DNA): TGTGCCAGCACTAACACGGGATCGGGGGGAAACTATGGCTACACCTTC. Its protein product is CASTNTGSGGNYGYTF.

The rearrangement uses TRBV27 and TRBJ2-1; a weak D match, TRBD2 (6 bases). The CDR3 extends over 13 amino acids. Germline CDR1 is MNHEY and CDR2 is SMNVEV (reference sequence). Trimming took off 8 bases at V and 6 bases at J, with 14 bases between the two ends. CDR3 bases: TGTGCCAGCTATCCTCGGAGGGGCAATGAGCAGTTCTTC. Amino acids: CASYPRRGNEQFF.

The chain has TRBV7-9 and TRBJ1-2; D remains unclear. Germline CDR1 reads SEHNR; CDR2 reads FQNEAQ (reference sequence). CDR3 length: 14 residues. Trimming pared 4 bases from V and 2 bases from J, leaving 11 bases between. CDR3 sequence reads: CASSSQRFNYGYTF. The CDR3 DNA reads TGTGCCAGCAGCTCCCAGAGGTTCAACTATGGCTACACCTTC. Looking up the rest from reference TRBV7-9 and TRBJ1-2 gives the full variable domain: DTGVSQNPRHKITKRGQNVTFRCDPISEHNRLYWYRQTLGQGPEFLTYFQNEAQLEKSRLLSDRFSAERPKGSFSTLEIQRTEQGDSAMYLCASSSQRFNYGYTFGSGTRLTVV.

The table lists this clone with a count of one. This rearrangement joins TRBV5-1 to TRBJ1-1; 8 positions agree with TRBD1. The germline V gene has CDR1 SGHRS and CDR2 YFSETQ. The CDR3 is made up of 14 amino acids. V was pared by 5 bases and J by 5 bases, with 8 bases of the junction left unmatched. The DNA for the CDR3 is TGCGCCAGCAGACCCCAGGGGGCTGGGACTGAAGCTTTCTTT. Its protein product is CASRPQGAGTEAFF.

The V call is TRBV27, the J call TRBJ2-3; TRBD1 aligns across 11 bases. The CDR3 totals 17 residues. V was clipped by 4 bases and J by 5 bases; unmatched bases: 11. CDR1 and CDR2 from the germline V gene are MNHEY and SMNVEV (reference sequence). The CDR3: CASSYPRTGGNIDTQYF. DNA of the CDR3: TGTGCCAGCAGTTACCCCCGGACAGGGGGCAACATAGATACGCAGTATTTT.

This clone has a handful of counts. This chain joins TRBV5-1 and TRBJ2-1, with TRBD1 matching 8 bases. CDR1 is SGHRS, CDR2 YFSETQ, per germline. The CDR3 is 16 residues long. V trimming: 0 bases; J trimming: 9 bases; junction bases outside the gene matches: 11. CDR3 nucleotides: TGCGCCAGCAGCTTGGAAGTCCAGGGGGCAGGCGGTGAGCAGTTCTTC. It specifies CASSLEVQGAGGEQFF.

The chain employs TRBV27 and TRBJ2-1, with TRBD2 identical over 12 bases. CDR1 is MNHEY, CDR2 SMNVEV, per germline (reference sequence). V lost 3 bases, J lost 5 bases, and 5 bases stayed unmatched. The CDR3 extends over 16 amino acids. CDR3 region: CASSFLAGGGHNEQFF. CDR3 nucleotides: TGTGCCAGCAGTTTCCTAGCGGGAGGGGGCCACAATGAGCAGTTCTTC.

Comment on this clone: A junction end diverges from the germline sequence, so it may reflect a read error. The rearrangement links TRBV7-7 to TRBJ2-5, with D perhaps TRBD2 (6 bases). The length of the CDR3 is 13 residues. Germline V CDR1 and CDR2: SSHAT, FNYEAQ (reference sequence). The CDR3 here is CASSPGLVETQYF. CDR3 bases: TGTGCTAGCAGCCCGGGACTTGTGGAGACCCAGTACTTC.

Details on this clone: At the DNA level, this CDR3 is encoded by other sequences in the same sample as well. V usage is TRBV7-9 and J usage is TRBJ1-1; D might be TRBD1 (5 bases). CDR3 size: 14 residues. Germline loops: CDR1 SEHNR, CDR2 FQNEAQ (reference sequence). The V and J ends lost 3 bases and 1 base respectively, with 9 bases between them. CDR3 region: CASSLGGGNTEAFF. In DNA, the CDR3 is TGTGCCAGCAGCTTGGGGGGTGGGAACACTGAAGCTTTCTTT. Variable domain in full (rest from reference TRBV7-9 and TRBJ1-1): DTGVSQNPRHKITKRGQNVTFRCDPISEHNRLYWYRQTLGQGPEFLTYFQNEAQLEKSRLLSDRFSAERPKGSFSTLEIQRTEQGDSAMYLCASSLGGGNTEAFFGQGTRLTVV.

The chain carries TRBV30 and TRBJ2-7, with 8 bases fitting TRBD1. The CDR3 has 11 amino acids. V gave up 4 bases and J gave up 8 bases; unmatched junction bases: 4. CDR1 GTSNPN and CDR2 SVGIG come from the germline V gene (reference sequence). CDR3 bases: TGTGCCTGGATCCAGGGGGCGCAGCAGTACTTC. As protein: CAWIQGAQQYF.

The CDR3: CASTEELNTEAFF. The CDR3 DNA reads as TGTGCCAGCACCGAGGAGCTCAACACTGAAGCTTTCTTT. V and J are TRBV6-1 and TRBJ1-1, with D hard to call. V was shortened by 7 bases and J by 2 bases, with 11 bases between the two germline ends. CDR3 size: 13 residues. Germline CDR1 is MNHNS and CDR2 is SASEGT.

The rearrangement joins TRBV7-2 to TRBJ2-7; D is perhaps TRBD1 (6 bases). V lost 0 bases and J 2 bases, leaving 11 bases between the germline ends. The germline V gene encodes CDR1 SGHTA and CDR2 FQGNSA. The CDR3 has 15 amino acids. CDR3: CASSLAFAGAYEQYF. CDR3 bases: TGTGCCAGCAGCTTAGCATTCGCAGGGGCCTACGAGCAGTACTTC.

V gene TRBV6-5 combines with J gene TRBJ2-1; 9 positions agree with TRBD1. Germline CDR1 is MNHEY and CDR2 is SVGAGI. The CDR3 consists of 13 residues. V was clipped by 5 bases and J by 8 bases; unmatched bases: 4. CDR3 DNA: TGTGCCAGCAGTAGGGGACAGGGCGATGAGCAGTTCTTC. This translates into CASSRGQGDEQFF.

About this clone: The junction differs from germline at one of its ends, possibly a read error. The gene calls are TRBV2 and TRBJ2-3; 7 bases match TRBD2. The CDR3 is made up of 11 amino acids. Germline V gives CDR1 SNHLY, CDR2 FYNNEI. CDR3 residues: CASSEAALAEF. The CDR3 DNA reads as TGTGCCAGCAGTGAAGCCGCGCTAGCGGAGTTT. The whole variable domain, filled in from reference TRBV2 and TRBJ2-3, reads EPEVTQTPSHQVTQMGQEVILRCVPISNHLYFYWYRQILGQKVEFLVSFYNNEISEKSEIFDDQFSVERPDGSNFTLKIRSTKLEDSAMYFCASSEAALAEFGPGTRLTVL.

V usage is TRBV7-2 and J usage is TRBJ2-7, with TRBD2 identical over 16 bases. Trimming cost V 4 bases and J 3 bases; bases outside gene matches: 9. The CDR3 length is 18 residues. The germline V gene has CDR1 SGHTA and CDR2 FQGNSA. The CDR3 nucleotides are TGTGCCAGCAGCTCGAGGGCCGGGACTAGCGGGGGGGGCTACGAGCAGTACTTC. As protein: CASSSRAGTSGGGYEQYF.

The chain couples TRBV5-1 to TRBJ2-2; 8 bases map to TRBD2. The V gene end was trimmed by 0 bases and the J gene end by 8 bases; junction bases not matched to a gene: 9. Germline V CDR1 and CDR2: SGHRS, YFSETQ. This CDR3 comprises 16 residues. The CDR3 loop is CASSLDGGGPVGELFF. The CDR3 bases are TGCGCCAGCAGCTTGGATGGCGGGGGGCCAGTTGGGGAGCTGTTTTTT.

As regards this clone: The same CDR3 can be traced to other DNA sequences in this sample. The gene calls are TRBV28 and TRBJ1-2; D unclear. Trimming removed 5 bases at V and 4 bases at J, with 8 bases between. The CDR3 loop spans 12 amino acids. Per germline, CDR1 MDHEN and CDR2 SYDVKM. As DNA, the CDR3 is TGTGCCAGCAGTCTTCGAGCCTATGGCTACACCTTC. Encoded protein: CASSLRAYGYTF.

V is TRBV5-4 and J is TRBJ1-1, with TRBD1 matching over 8 bases. Trimming cost V 3 bases and J 1 base; bases outside gene matches: 8. Per germline, CDR1 SGHNT and CDR2 YYREEE (reference sequence). This CDR3 region has 16 residues. In DNA form, the CDR3 reads TGTGCCAGCAGCTCCCCCCGGACAGGGAGGAACACTGAAGCTTTCTTT. Its protein product is CASSSPRTGRNTEAFF.

This sequence joins TRBV29-1 and TRBJ1-1; TRBD1 might be the D (6 bases). The CDR3 contains 15 residues. The germline V and J ends were trimmed by 1 base and 1 base, with 13 bases remaining between them. CDR1 is SQVTM and CDR2 is ANQGSEA in the germline V gene. CDR3 bases: TGCAGCGTTGAAGGACAGGCGTGGGGGAACACTGAAGCTTTCTTT. This sequence encodes CSVEGQAWGNTEAFF.

This chain uses TRBV6-4 with TRBJ2-7; TRBD2 might be the D (6 bases). Germline V lookup: CDR1 MRHNA, CDR2 SNTAGT. The V end lost 0 bases, the J end lost 3 bases, and 21 bases lay between the germline ends. The CDR3 runs to 18 residues. Here the CDR3 DNA reads TGTGCCAGCAGTGACTCGGCGGGGTCCGGGGGAGGCAACTACGAGCAGTACTTC. Its translation: CASSDSAGSGGGNYEQYF.

The chain recombines TRBV27 with TRBJ2-2; TRBD2 might be the D (6 bases). Germline CDR1 reads MNHEY; CDR2 reads SMNVEV (reference sequence). The CDR3 has 15 amino acids. Trimming left V 6 bases short and J 0 bases short, with 11 bases between. The CDR3 here is CASSAAGTNTGELFF. In DNA, the CDR3 is TGTGCCAGCAGCGCTGCGGGGACGAACACCGGGGAGCTGTTTTTT.